Listed below are T cell receptor beta chains from one sample, sequenced in a study of identical twins. TCRdb re-derived calls from the 5' RACE reads in MiXCR, one entry per CDR3 protein. The repertoire consists of roughly 1.6 million distinct CDR3 sequences, with 32% occurring once and the leading ten covering under 0.35%. The sequenced sample consisted of cord blood. The receptors come from a newborn girl in good health. CDR3s include the opening cysteine and the closing phenylalanine or tryptophan.

j_call,v_call,cdr3_aa
TRBJ2-1,TRBV10-2,CASSGGGGNEQFF
TRBJ2-3,TRBV20-1,CSVNPGSGDSTDTQYF
TRBJ2-2,TRBV20-1,CSASSSGGHTGELFF
TRBJ1-2,TRBV12-3/TRBV12-4,CASTRSWGQGLYGYTF
TRBJ2-1,TRBV20-1,CSARDLAGVPYNEQFF
TRBJ2-7,TRBV14,CASTPTSGSYEQYF
TRBJ1-2,TRBV5-1,CASSWDRADYGYTF
TRBJ1-3,TRBV25-1,CASTYRLLSGNTIYF
TRBJ1-1,TRBV15,CATSRVWQNTEAFF
TRBJ2-7,TRBV29-1,CSVEDQGGYEQYF
TRBJ2-7,TRBV7-6,CASSAYKTYEQYF
TRBJ2-3,TRBV12-3/TRBV12-4,CASSLIQIRADTQYF
NA,TRBV12-3/TRBV12-4,CASSPFRLSGETQYF